Many counts were recorded for the clone carrying this T cell receptor beta chain. Treatment was busulfan-fludarabine conditioning, a marrow graft, and cyclophosphamide on days +3 and +4. The sample belongs to a study of T cells after posttransplantation cyclophosphamide. Libraries were prepared by immunoSEQ multiplex PCR; TCRdb keeps only in-frame clonotypes and omits some of them. This repertoire holds several thousand clones, and none appear only once. The sample here was PBMCs, taken after allogeneic stem cell transplant with posttransplant cyclophosphamide. The TCR comes from a male patient under 35 who received an allogeneic stem cell transplant from an unrelated donor, was CMV-positive, and had acute and chronic GVHD. The graft donor may account for some of the T cells.

This CDR3 is CASSPTGQELNEQFF. The CDR3 DNA reads as TGTGCCAGCAGTCCAACGGGACAGGAACTAAATGAGCAGTTCTTC. This chain joins TRBV28 and TRBJ2-1, with 8 bases fitting TRBD1. V lost 5 bases to trimming and J lost 7 bases; unmatched junction nucleotides: 10. Germline loops: CDR1 MDHEN, CDR2 SYDVKM. The CDR3 has 15 residues.